This T cell receptor (beta chain) was captured in a study of OX40 agonist ivuxolimab in advanced cancers. Study as a whole: Males comprised 75% to 90% of the group, whose mean age was roughly 64 years (range about 20 to 90).

V trimming: 0 bases; J trimming: 6 bases; junction bases outside the gene matches: 5. Germline V CDR1 and CDR2: SGHRS, YFSETQ. The CDR3 is 15 residues long. The table came from immunoSEQ multiplex PCR; TCRdb's copy has only in-frame clones and leaves some out. The table has approximately 60,000 clones, around 90% seen once. The receptor was derived from an adult with an advanced solid tumor such as melanoma, head and neck, liver or kidney cancer. The gene calls are TRBV5-1 and TRBJ2-1, with 8 bases aligning to TRBD2. The input for sequencing was CD4+ or CD8+ T cells sorted from blood, taken in a trial of the OX40 agonist ivuxolimab. The CDR3 DNA is TGCGCCAGCAGCTTGGCCCACGGGGGGGGCAATGAGCAGTTCTTC. Translation: CASSLAHGGGNEQFF.